This TCR beta chain came from a study of blood T cell repertoires in COVID-19. The data were produced by immunoSEQ multiplex PCR, yet TCRdb's version contains in-frame clones alone and is incomplete. In the table there are a few hundred thousand clones, approximately 85% of which are singletons. The source material was peripheral blood. The sequence was collected from a woman aged 25-40 years with acute or convalescent COVID-19.

Here the CDR3 reads CASSRTHYEQYF. The CDR3 region has the DNA TGTGCCAGCAGCCGGACTCACTACGAGCAGTACTTC. This chain connects TRBV6-2 or TRBV6-3 to TRBJ2-7; possibly TRBD2 for D (5 bases). The CDR3 covers 12 residues. Trimming shortened V by 6 bases and J by 3 bases, and 9 bases separated the two germline ends. The germline V gene encodes CDR1 MNHEY and CDR2 SVGEGT.